The T cell receptor (beta chain) under discussion was sequenced for a study of T cells in Graves' hyperthyroidism and ophthalmopathy. Whole-study results and caveats: Ophthalmopathy was told apart from stable hyperthyroidism by a 13 V-J model.

With 5 bases clipped from V and 12 bases from J, the junction kept 14 bases outside the gene matches. The CDR3 loop spans 14 amino acids. Looked up from germline, CDR1 is SGHVS and CDR2 is FNYEAQ. TCR beta CDR3 sequences were amplified from RNA transcripts. Initially, a first-round RT-PCR of the TCR CDR3 employed the HTBI primer set. TCRdb fed the multiplex PCR reads into MiXCR, producing one record per CDR3 protein. The profile covers some 600,000 distinct CDR3 sequences, with around 46% appearing a single time and about 7.9% taken by the ten largest. This clonotype came up many times. What it binds is not known.

The sequence came from a woman between 18 and 29 years old with Graves' hyperthyroidism. The chain couples TRBV7-6 to TRBJ1-1; 8 nucleotides align to TRBD1. The sequenced sample was peripheral blood or thyroid tissue (not recorded which). In DNA form, the CDR3 reads TGTGCCAGCAGCGCAGACGGGGCAGGGGGCGGAACTTTCTTT. Translated, it gives CASSADGAGGGTFF.